Listed below are T cell receptor beta chains from one sample, sequenced in a study of T cells after yellow fever vaccination. TCRdb called the 5' RACE reads again in MiXCR, with one record for every CDR3 protein. The sample consists of about 320,000 distinct CDR3 sequences, around 10% of them appearing once. The material sequenced was CD4+ T cells sorted from PBMCs, taken 45 days after the yellow fever booster vaccination. The receptors shown here come from a man aged 18 to 29 who received the YFV17D yellow fever vaccine. Both conserved end residues are part of each CDR3. Fields, in order: J gene, clone size, V gene, D gene, CDR3 protein, CDR3 DNA. D genes are given only for firm matches. A row's size may be missing; if present it is once, few, many or a size class.

TRBJ1-1 NA TRBV29-1 NA CSALYSNTEAFF TGCAGCGCGCTCTACTCGAACACTGAAGCTTTCTTT
TRBJ1-1 few TRBV5-6 TRBD1 CASSPWDRGNTEAFF TGTGCCAGCAGCCCCTGGGACAGGGGTAATACTGAAGCTTTCTTT
TRBJ1-2 few TRBV9 NA CASSVAASGPYGYTF TGTGCCAGCAGCGTAGCAGCTTCGGGCCCCTATGGCTACACCTTC
TRBJ1-4 NA TRBV12-3/TRBV12-4 NA CASSTTGAANEKLFF TGTGCCAGCAGCACGACGGGGGCGGCTAATGAAAAACTGTTTTTT
TRBJ1-1 few TRBV20-1 NA CSARDQGGNTEAFF TGCAGTGCTAGAGATCAAGGGGGGAACACTGAAGCTTTCTTT
TRBJ1-1 NA TRBV4-1 NA CASSHALNGGRWTEAFF TGCGCCAGCAGCCACGCCCTAAACGGGGGGCGCTGGACTGAAGCTTTCTTT
TRBJ1-1 few TRBV29-1 NA CSVEGTNGATEAFF TGCAGCGTTGAGGGGACAAATGGGGCCACTGAAGCTTTCTTT
TRBJ1-1 few TRBV6-4 NA CASSDPENTEAFF TGTGCCAGCAGTGACCCCGAAAACACTGAAGCTTTCTTT
TRBJ2-7 NA TRBV6-6 TRBD2 CASSYERGGRSSYEQYF TGTGCCAGCAGTTACGAGCGGGGGGGCAGGTCTAGCTACGAGCAGTACTTC
TRBJ2-2 few TRBV7-9 NA CASSRGRRAGELFF TGTGCCAGCAGCCGAGGCCGGCGGGCCGGGGAGCTGTTTTTT
TRBJ2-7 many TRBV27 NA CASSFRGQAYEQYF TGTGCCAGCAGTTTCAGAGGGCAAGCCTACGAGCAGTACTTC
TRBJ1-4 few TRBV7-2 TRBD1 CASSPGQGAGEKLFF TGTGCCAGCAGCCCCGGACAGGGGGCAGGTGAAAAACTGTTTTTT
TRBJ2-1 NA TRBV9 NA CASSSLTAADPFF TGTGCCAGCAGCTCTCTCACGGCAGCGGATCCGTTCTTC
TRBJ2-7 few TRBV4-1 TRBD2 CASSQGLAREQYF TGCGCCAGCAGCCAGGGACTAGCTCGTGAGCAGTACTTC
TRBJ1-2 NA TRBV5-1 NA CASSRTGDYGYTF TGCGCCAGCAGCCGGACGGGGGACTATGGCTACACCTTC
TRBJ1-2 few TRBV4-1 NA CASSIGATDGYTF TGCGCCAGCAGTATCGGGGCCACCGATGGCTACACCTTC
TRBJ2-5 once TRBV5-1 NA CASSNLRLAKRTQYF TGCGCCAGCAGCAACCTCCGACTGGCCAAGCGGACCCAGTACTTC
TRBJ2-3 NA TRBV4-2 TRBD2 CASSQDPQRGGTKPTDTQYF TGTGCCAGCAGCCAAGATCCCCAGCGGGGGGGAACGAAGCCCACAGATACGCAGTATTTT
TRBJ1-5 few TRBV30 NA CAWSKGSNQPQHF TGTGCCTGGAGTAAAGGGAGCAATCAGCCCCAGCATTTT
TRBJ1-1 many TRBV9 NA CASSFWRDTEAFF TGTGCCAGCAGCTTTTGGAGGGATACTGAAGCTTTCTTT
TRBJ1-6 few TRBV20-1 NA CSASLPGSPLHF TGCAGTGCTAGCCTACCCGGTTCACCCCTCCACTTT
TRBJ2-2 NA TRBV10-3 TRBD1 CAMLRDRGKGTGELFF TGTGCCATGCTCCGGGACAGGGGTAAAGGTACCGGGGAGCTGTTTTTT
TRBJ2-2 few TRBV20-1 NA CSATNRVNTGELFF TGCAGTGCTACGAACAGGGTAAACACCGGGGAGCTGTTTTTT
TRBJ2-3 few TRBV4-2 NA CASSRAIQGPYTDTQYF TGTGCCAGCAGCCGGGCGATCCAGGGGCCCTACACAGATACGCAGTATTTT
TRBJ1-3 many TRBV6-5 NA CASSYSRGNTIYF TGTGCCAGCAGTTACTCCAGGGGAAACACCATATATTTT
TRBJ2-3 NA TRBV12-3/TRBV12-4 TRBD2 CASSSLAGGRADTQYF TGTGCCAGCAGCTCACTAGCGGGGGGGCGTGCAGATACGCAGTATTTT
TRBJ2-3 few TRBV7-9 TRBD1 CASSFQGVGTDTQYF TGTGCCAGCAGCTTCCAGGGGGTAGGAACAGATACGCAGTATTTT
TRBJ1-1 few TRBV6-6 NA CASSYEEQAFF TGTGCCAGCAGTTACGAGGAGCAAGCTTTCTTT
TRBJ1-3 NA TRBV5-1 NA CASSLGGNAGSGNTIYF TGCGCCAGCAGCTTGGGGGGGAACGCCGGTTCTGGAAACACCATATATTTT
TRBJ2-1 few TRBV7-3 NA CASQRVGTNEQFF TGTGCCAGCCAACGGGTGGGGACCAATGAGCAGTTCTTC
TRBJ2-1 NA TRBV6-2/TRBV6-3 NA CASRRQTEQFF TGTGCCAGCAGGCGACAGACCGAGCAGTTCTTC
TRBJ1-3 few TRBV4-2 NA CASSQRQVHSGNTIYF TGTGCCAGCAGCCAAAGGCAGGTCCACTCTGGAAACACCATATATTTT
TRBJ2-1 NA TRBV4-1 NA CASSIGNGDEQFF TGCGCCAGCAGTATAGGGAATGGAGATGAGCAGTTCTTC
TRBJ2-1 NA TRBV7-2 TRBD2 CATDVWRGGYNEQFF TGTGCCACGGACGTATGGCGGGGGGGATACAATGAGCAGTTCTTC
TRBJ2-2 NA TRBV6-1 TRBD2 CASTWDYANTGELFF TGTGCCAGCACCTGGGACTACGCGAACACCGGGGAGCTGTTTTTT
TRBJ2-1 few TRBV9 NA CASSVEGRGGILYNEQFF TGTGCCAGCAGCGTAGAGGGCAGGGGGGGTATACTATACAATGAGCAGTTCTTC
TRBJ1-2 few TRBV5-5 TRBD1 CASSQSGTGGYGYTF TGTGCCAGCAGCCAATCGGGGACAGGGGGTTATGGCTACACCTTC
TRBJ1-2 few TRBV7-8 NA CASSLGFASNYGYTF TGTGCCAGCAGCTTAGGGTTCGCGTCGAACTATGGCTACACCTTC
TRBJ2-5 many TRBV4-3 NA CASSQEGSGAETQYF TGCGCCAGCAGCCAAGAGGGGTCAGGGGCAGAGACCCAGTACTTC
TRBJ1-2 NA TRBV19 TRBD1 CASRDRRYGYTF TGTGCCAGTCGGGACAGACGCTATGGCTACACCTTC
TRBJ1-3 few TRBV12-3/TRBV12-4 NA CASVSAVTGNTIYF TGTGCCAGCGTCAGCGCGGTAACTGGAAACACCATATATTTT
TRBJ1-2 NA TRBV28 TRBD1 CASSREHRGGYTF TGTGCCAGCAGTCGAGAACACAGGGGTGGCTACACCTTC
TRBJ2-5 many TRBV15 TRBD2 CATSRDSRMGLVQETQYF TGTGCCACCAGCAGAGATAGTAGAATGGGACTAGTTCAAGAGACCCAGTACTTC
TRBJ1-1 few TRBV5-1 TRBD1 CASSLLGTVNTEAFF TGCGCCAGCAGCTTGCTCGGGACAGTGAACACTGAAGCTTTCTTT
TRBJ1-5 NA TRBV12-3/TRBV12-4 NA CASSLRRSNQPQHF TGTGCCAGCAGTTTACGGCGGAGCAATCAGCCCCAGCATTTT
TRBJ1-2 many TRBV7-2 NA CASSHRGGEGYGYTF TGTGCCAGCAGCCATAGGGGCGGGGAAGGTTATGGCTACACCTTC
TRBJ1-1 NA TRBV7-2 NA CASSLVTGLNTEAFF TGTGCCAGCAGCTTAGTTACAGGGTTGAACACTGAAGCTTTCTTT
TRBJ1-2 NA TRBV6-2/TRBV6-3 NA CASSLGNRYTF TGTGCCAGCAGCCTTGGCAATCGCTACACCTTC
TRBJ1-2 few TRBV5-1 NA CASSVDGTNYGYTF TGCGCCAGCAGCGTGGACGGTACCAACTATGGCTACACCTTC
TRBJ2-5 few TRBV19 NA CAISPPGTVRETQYF TGTGCCATCTCACCGCCGGGGACTGTACGAGAGACCCAGTACTTC
TRBJ2-2 many TRBV4-1 NA CASSQEGGSITGELFF TGCGCCAGCAGCCAAGAGGGGGGTAGTATTACCGGGGAGCTGTTTTTT
TRBJ2-4 few TRBV6-2/TRBV6-3 TRBD2 CASSYRLAENIQYF TGTGCCAGCAGTTACCGGCTAGCGGAAAACATTCAGTACTTC
TRBJ1-4 NA TRBV10-3 NA CAISELGAGEKLFF TGTGCCATCAGTGAGTTAGGGGCCGGTGAAAAACTGTTTTTT
TRBJ1-5 NA TRBV5-6 NA CASSSGVHNQPQHF TGTGCCAGCAGCTCAGGGGTTCACAATCAGCCCCAGCATTTT
TRBJ1-1 NA TRBV18 NA CASSLPIVGTEAFF TGTGCCAGCTCACTACCGATTGTCGGCACTGAAGCTTTCTTT
TRBJ1-5 NA TRBV6-2/TRBV6-3 NA CASIQDPDQPQHF TGTGCCAGCATCCAAGACCCAGATCAGCCCCAGCATTTT